This T cell receptor (beta chain) was recorded in a study of CD8 T cells in Susac syndrome. General observations from the study: In its TCR sequencing and HLA analysis, the study acknowledged that the number of individuals was relatively small.

Of note for this clonotype: Antigen specificity is unknown.

Random hexamers primed reverse transcription of about 0.5 to 1 ug RNA. Amplification of the TCR beta CDR3 was carried out by immunoSEQ multiplex PCR, which spanned a total of 54 Vbeta and 13 Jbeta segments. From the immunoSEQ multiplex PCR reads, TCRdb called clonotypes with MiXCR, one entry per CDR3 protein. Seen here are roughly 180,000 distinct CDR3 sequences, approximately 94% observed once, and the top ten hold roughly 0.094%. The multiple sclerosis control group consisted of treatment-naive patients whose relapsing-remitting disease, which was either stable or active, fulfilled revised McDonald criteria. The sample was CD4+ T cells from PBMCs. This clonotype originated in a human donor with multiple sclerosis.

The CDR3 DNA reads as TGTGCCAGCAGTAGACTAGCGGGCACCCCGTACCAAGAGACCCAGTACTTC. This codes for CASSRLAGTPYQETQYF. The V and J genes are TRBV25-1 and TRBJ2-5; 10 bases are shared with TRBD2. CDR3 size: 17 residues. The germline gives CDR1 MGHDK, CDR2 SYGVNS. Germline trimming cut 5 bases from V and 0 bases from J; bases unmatched to any gene: 9.